Sequencing of this T cell receptor (beta chain) was carried out in a study of T cell repertoires and HLA-DP antigens. Study-wide context: CD4+ T cells were cocultured with HeLa cells expressing HLA-DP. The donors, ranging 18-to-29 to 60-to-69 years, included a couple of males and one female.

As concerns this clone: Its matching antigen is unknown.

Pre-culture CD4+ samples were sequenced deeply, targeting 150,000 to 250,000 T cell genomes. Only in-frame clones appear in the TCRdb table, and some are missing; sequencing was by immunoSEQ multiplex PCR. There are around 110,000 clones in the sample; about 91% occur only once, and 0.25% to 0.3% lies in the top ten. Specimen: CD4+ T cells from PBMCs. The TCR originated in a young woman in good health and CMV-seronegative.

CDR3 sequence (DNA): TGCAGCGCCGAGGGTCGGCTCTCTGGAAACACCATATATTTT. Protein product: CSAEGRLSGNTIYF. This sequence joins TRBV29-1 and TRBJ1-3; D gene uncertain. The CDR3 length is 14 residues. Germline values: CDR1 SQVTM, CDR2 ANQGSEA. Trimming shortened V by 7 bases and J by 0 bases, and 13 bases separated the two germline ends.